This T cell receptor (beta chain) emerged from a study of CD8 T cells in Susac syndrome. Between the trimmed V and J ends, which lost 0 bases and 9 bases, there was a span of 13 bases. This CDR3 comprises 14 residues. Germline V gene data show CDR1 as SGHRS and CDR2 as YFSETQ. This clonotype occurred once. RNA in amounts of about 0.5 to 1 ug was reverse transcribed with random hexamers. Using its own MiXCR run on the immunoSEQ multiplex PCR reads, TCRdb lists one record per CDR3 protein. Among 130,000 to 150,000 distinct CDR3 sequences, roughly 95% were seen once, and the ten largest hold approximately 0.09%.

This TCR was sampled from a human donor in good health. This rearrangement joins TRBV5-1 to TRBJ1-5; no firm D call. The sequenced sample consisted of CD4+ T cells from PBMCs. The CDR3 loop is CASSLEADLGPQHF. CDR3 nucleotides: TGCGCCAGCAGCTTGGAAGCGGACCTGGGGCCCCAGCATTTT.